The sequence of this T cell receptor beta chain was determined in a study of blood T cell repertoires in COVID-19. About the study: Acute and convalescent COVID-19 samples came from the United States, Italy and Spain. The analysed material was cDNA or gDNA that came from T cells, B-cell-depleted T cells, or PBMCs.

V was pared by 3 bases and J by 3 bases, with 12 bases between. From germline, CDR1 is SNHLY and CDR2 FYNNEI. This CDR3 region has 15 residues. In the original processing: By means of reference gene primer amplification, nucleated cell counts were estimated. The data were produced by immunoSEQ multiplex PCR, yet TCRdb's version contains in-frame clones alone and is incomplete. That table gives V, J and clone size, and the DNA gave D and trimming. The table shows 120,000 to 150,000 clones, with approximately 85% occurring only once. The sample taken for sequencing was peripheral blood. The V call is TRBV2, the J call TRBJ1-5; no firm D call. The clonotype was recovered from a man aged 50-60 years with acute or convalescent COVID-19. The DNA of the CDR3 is TGTGCCAGCAGTGATTACGGGAATCACAATCAGCCCCAGCATTTT. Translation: CASSDYGNHNQPQHF. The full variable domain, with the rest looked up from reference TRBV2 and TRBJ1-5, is EPEVTQTPSHQVTQMGQEVILRCVPISNHLYFYWYRQILGQKVEFLVSFYNNEISEKSEIFDDQFSVERPDGSNFTLKIRSTKLEDSAMYFCASSDYGNHNQPQHFGDGTRLSIL.